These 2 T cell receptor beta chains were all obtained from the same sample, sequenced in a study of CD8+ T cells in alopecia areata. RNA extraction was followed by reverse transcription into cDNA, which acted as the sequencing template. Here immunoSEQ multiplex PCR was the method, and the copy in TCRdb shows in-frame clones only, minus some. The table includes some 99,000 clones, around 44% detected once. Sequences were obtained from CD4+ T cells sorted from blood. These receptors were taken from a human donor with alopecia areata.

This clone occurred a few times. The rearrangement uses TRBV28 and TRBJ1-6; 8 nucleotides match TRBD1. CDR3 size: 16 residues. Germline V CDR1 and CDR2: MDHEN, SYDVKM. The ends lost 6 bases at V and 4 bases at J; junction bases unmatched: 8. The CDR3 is CASSPQGVTYNSPLHF. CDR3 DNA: TGTGCCAGCAGCCCACAGGGGGTAACTTATAATTCACCCCTCCACTTT.

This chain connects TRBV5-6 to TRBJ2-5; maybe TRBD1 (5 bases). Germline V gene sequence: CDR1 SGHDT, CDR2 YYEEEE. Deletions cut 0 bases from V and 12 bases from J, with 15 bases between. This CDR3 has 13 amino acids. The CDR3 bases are TGTGCCAGCAGCTTGGGAAGGTTCGCGACAGAGTACTTC. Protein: CASSLGRFATEYF.